The 10 T cell receptor beta chains below all came from one sample that was sequenced in a study of T cells in Graves' hyperthyroidism and ophthalmopathy. The CDR3 regions of TCR beta were amplified from RNA transcripts. A set of HTBI primers served as the primers for a first-round RT-PCR of the TCR CDR3. Each CDR3 protein gets one entry after TCRdb re-called the multiplex PCR reads with MiXCR. The table records around 620,000 distinct CDR3 sequences, around 46% of them present only once. The sequenced material came from peripheral blood or thyroid tissue (not recorded which). The receptors were sampled from an adult woman with Graves' disease, either hyperthyroidism or ophthalmopathy (not recorded which).

The V gene is TRBV25-1, the J gene TRBJ2-7, with TRBD1 as a possible D gene (6 bases). Germline CDR1 reads MGHDK; CDR2 reads SYGVNS. Trimming took 5 bases from V and 0 from J, leaving 14 bases between them. This CDR3 is 15 amino acids long. CDR3 protein: CASSSWGQSSYEQYF. CDR3 sequence (DNA): TGTGCCAGCAGTAGTTGGGGGCAGAGCTCCTACGAGCAGTACTTC.

This clonotype was counted once. In DNA form, the CDR3 reads TGTGCCAGCACCGTGGGGGGACAGAGGCAAGAGACCCAGTACTTC. Amino acid sequence: CASTVGGQRQETQYF. The chain has TRBV9 and TRBJ2-5; TRBD1 is a possible D gene (7 bases). This CDR3 is 15 amino acids long. Germline CDR1 is SGDLS and CDR2 is YYNGEE. V was clipped by 6 bases and J by 2 bases, with 17 bases between them.

In DNA, the CDR3 is TGTGCCATCAGTCAGGGACGGGATTCACCCCTCCACTTT. Its translation: CAISQGRDSPLHF. The gene calls are TRBV10-3 and TRBJ1-6, with D possibly TRBD1 on 5 matching bases. The germline gives CDR1 ENHRY, CDR2 SYGVKD. CDR3 length: 13 residues. V was shortened by 5 bases and J by 8 bases, with 10 bases between the two germline ends.

The CDR3 sequence: CAPGGGIETQYF. Written as DNA, the CDR3 is TGTGCCCCCGGGGGAGGGATAGAGACCCAGTACTTC. The gene calls are TRBV24-1 and TRBJ2-5, with 7 bases identical to TRBD2. Germline loops: CDR1 KGHDR, CDR2 SFDVKD. This CDR3 comprises 12 residues. V shed 12 bases, J shed 4 bases, and the junction held 7 bases outside the gene matches.

This clonotype was seen ten or more times. This rearrangement joins TRBV15 to TRBJ1-1, with TRBD1 as a possible D gene (6 bases). V shed 1 base and J shed 4 bases, with 10 bases lying between them. Germline CDR1 LNHNV, CDR2 YYDKDF (reference sequence). The CDR3 is 14 residues long. CDR3 loop: CATSRVSGATEAFF. The CDR3 nucleotides read TGTGCCACCAGCAGAGTATCGGGGGCCACTGAAGCTTTCTTT.

This clonotype was observed a handful of times. The rearrangement links TRBV29-1 to TRBJ2-5; D not resolved. Looked up from germline, CDR1 is SQVTM and CDR2 is ANQGSEA. This CDR3 region has 11 residues. V lost 4 bases and J lost 1, with 4 bases in between. As DNA, the CDR3 is TGCAGCGTTGTACTCCAAGAGACCCAGTACTTC. Translation gives CSVVLQETQYF.

The chain joins TRBV9 to TRBJ2-5; TRBD1 matches 11 bases. Germline V gene data show CDR1 as SGDLS and CDR2 as YYNGEE. There are 16 residues in the CDR3. V lost 3 bases to trimming and J lost 9 bases; unmatched junction nucleotides: 13. The CDR3 protein is CASSASGTGGPQPQYF. DNA for the CDR3: TGTGCCAGCAGCGCTTCAGGGACAGGGGGTCCTCAGCCCCAGTACTTC.

A note on this clonotype: A much larger clone sits a single nucleotide away, making a read error possible. The rearrangement joins TRBV7-8 to TRBJ2-2; 13 bases are a match to TRBD2. Trimming took 4 bases from V and 4 from J; bases not matched to a gene: 3. The CDR3 consists of 16 residues. Germline CDR1 and CDR2: SGHVS and FQNEAQ. The CDR3 nucleotides are TGTGCCAGCAGCTCCGGACTAGCGGGAGTCACCGGGGAGCTGTTTTTT. Encoded protein: CASSSGLAGVTGELFF.

This clonotype was detected only a few times. This chain joins TRBV5-1 and TRBJ2-2, with 12 bases fitting TRBD2. With 2 bases clipped from V and 6 bases from J, the junction kept 8 bases outside the gene matches. The germline V gene encodes CDR1 SGHRS and CDR2 YFSETQ. The CDR3 totals 17 residues. The CDR3 loop is CASSFPSTSGSSGELFF. In DNA form, the CDR3 reads TGCGCCAGCAGCTTCCCCTCGACTAGCGGGAGTTCCGGGGAGCTGTTTTTT.

The chain recombines TRBV7-3 with TRBJ2-5; D ambiguous. The J call may be wrong; the DNA end is better matched by TRBJ2-7. This CDR3 is 12 amino acids long. CDR1 is SGHTA, CDR2 FQGTGA, per germline. This chain's CDR3 is CASSSELSEQYF. The DNA of the CDR3 is TGTGCCAGCAGCTCAGAGCTCTCCGAGCAGTACTTC.